This T cell receptor (beta chain) emerged from a study of blood T cell repertoires in COVID-19. Clones were read by immunoSEQ multiplex PCR, and TCRdb kept only the in-frame ones, dropping some. The profile shows over 200,000 clones, around 85% of them singletons. The CDR3 is made up of 18 amino acids. V lost 6 bases, J lost 3 bases, and 12 bases stayed unmatched. Germline lookup yields CDR1 MNHEY and CDR2 SMNVEV (reference sequence). The clonotype comes from a human donor in a cohort sampled during active COVID-19. Specimen: peripheral blood. The V and J genes are TRBV27 and TRBJ2-1; TRBD2 matches 12 bases. The CDR3 DNA sequence: TGTGCCAGCAGCTCCCGGCTAGCGGGAGGGCCCGGCTACAATGAGCAGTTCTTC. Protein product: CASSSRLAGGPGYNEQFF.